These 22 T cell receptor beta chains were sequenced from one sample in a study of blood T cell repertoires in COVID-19. Method: immunoSEQ multiplex PCR; TCRdb's copy keeps in-frame clones and lacks some. The sample holds some 230,000 clones, 84% seen once. The sample consisted of peripheral blood. The source is a woman under 40 who had recovered from COVID-19.

The rearrangement uses TRBV30 and TRBJ2-2; 8 bases map to TRBD2. Germline V gene lookup returns CDR1 GTSNPN and CDR2 SVGIG (reference sequence). The CDR3 has 15 amino acids. The V and J ends lost 0 bases and 6 bases, in that order; junction bases with no gene match: 6. Written as DNA, the CDR3 is TGTGCCTGGAGTGTGGACGGGAGGGAATCCGGGGAGCTGTTTTTT. Amino acid sequence: CAWSVDGRESGELFF.

The chain is built from TRBV6-5 and TRBJ1-2, with TRBD1 matching over 8 bases. Germline V gene sequence: CDR1 MNHEY, CDR2 SVGAGI. Trimming at V came to 6 bases and at J to 6 bases, leaving 6 bases not matched to a gene. The CDR3 length is 13 residues. The CDR3 here is CASSTQGADGYTF. The CDR3 region has the DNA TGTGCCAGCAGCACCCAGGGGGCGGATGGCTACACCTTC.

This clone came up once. This sequence joins TRBV12-3 or TRBV12-4 and TRBJ2-3; 9 bases line up with TRBD1. The CDR3 is 13 residues long. After removal of 10 bases from V and 5 bases from J, the junction contained 7 bases not matched to a gene. The chain's CDR3 is CATPGQGVDTQYF. DNA for the CDR3: TGTGCCACCCCGGGACAGGGAGTAGATACGCAGTATTTT.

The J gene is TRBJ1-6, the V gene TRBV20-1, with 8 bases fitting TRBD1. V lost 3 bases and J lost 10; bases outside the gene matches: 11. Germline CDR1 DFQATT, CDR2 SNEGSKA (reference sequence). CDR3 length equals 15 residues. The CDR3 DNA sequence: TGCAGTGCTAGTGCAGGACAGGGAGTAGGATCACCCCTCCACTTT. This sequence encodes CSASAGQGVGSPLHF.

The V call is TRBV6-5, the J call TRBJ1-4, with 8 nucleotides matching TRBD1. CDR3 size: 15 residues. Germline trimming cut 5 bases from V and 10 bases from J; bases unmatched to any gene: 12. The germline CDR1 and CDR2 sequences are MNHEY and SVGAGI. The CDR3 bases are TGTGCCAGCAGTACGCAGGGGGCAACGGCAGGAAAACTGTTTTTT. This encodes CASSTQGATAGKLFF.

V gene TRBV28 combines with J gene TRBJ1-2; the match to TRBD1 covers 12 bases. Germline loops: CDR1 MDHEN, CDR2 SYDVKM. This CDR3 has 17 amino acids. With V trimmed by 5 bases and J by 1 base, 8 bases remained unmatched. CDR3 bases: TGTGCCAGCAGTACGACGGGACAGGGGGCGCTTAACTATGGCTACACCTTC. Protein product: CASSTTGQGALNYGYTF.

The chain carries TRBV27 and TRBJ2-1, with 8 bases aligning to TRBD2. Germline CDR1 is MNHEY and CDR2 is SMNVEV (reference sequence). V lost 5 bases, J lost 8 bases, and 8 bases stayed unmatched. CDR3 length equals 14 residues. The CDR3 DNA reads as TGTGCCAGCAGTCCCATTGGAGCGGGAGATGAGCAGTTCTTC. Translating it yields CASSPIGAGDEQFF.

This chain joins TRBV3-1 (or the pseudogene TRBV3-2) and TRBJ2-1; 9 bases align to TRBD2. Germline V gene lookup returns CDR1 LGHDT and CDR2 YNNKEL (reference sequence). This CDR3 region has 16 residues. J was trimmed by 5 bases and V by 1 base; bases with no gene match: 6. The CDR3 region is CASSQVNSGSDNEQFF. In DNA, the CDR3 is TGTGCCAGCAGCCAAGTGAATAGCGGGAGTGACAATGAGCAGTTCTTC.

A note on this clone: The same CDR3 also results from other DNA sequences found in this sample. This chain connects TRBV27 to TRBJ1-5; possibly TRBD1 for D (5 bases). The CDR3 loop spans 15 amino acids. Germline V gene data show CDR1 as MNHEY and CDR2 as SMNVEV (reference sequence). V lost 5 bases and J 2 bases, leaving 13 bases between the germline ends. This CDR3 reads CASSLGGFGNQPQHF. The CDR3 coding sequence is TGTGCCAGCAGTCTCGGGGGTTTTGGCAATCAGCCCCAGCATTTT.

With respect to this clone: Distinct nucleotide sequences in the sample also encode this CDR3. The chain combines TRBV5-1 with TRBJ2-7, with 8 nucleotides matching TRBD1. This CDR3 is 14 amino acids long. Germline trimming cut 0 bases from V and 4 bases from J; bases unmatched to any gene: 3. CDR1 and CDR2 from the germline V gene are SGHRS and YFSETQ. CDR3 protein: CASSLGQGLYEQYF. The DNA of the CDR3 is TGCGCCAGCAGCTTGGGACAGGGGTTATACGAGCAGTACTTC. Together with reference TRBV5-1 and TRBJ2-7, the CDR3 gives the full variable domain: KAGVTQTPRYLIKTRGQQVTLSCSPISGHRSVSWYQQTPGQGLQFLFEYFSETQRNKGNFPGRFSGRQFSNSRSEMNVSTLELGDSALYLCASSLGQGLYEQYFGPGTRLTVT.

This clone was seen a few times. The chain is built from TRBV2 and TRBJ1-4; D is possibly TRBD1 (6 bases). The germline V gene has CDR1 SNHLY and CDR2 FYNNEI. V lost 8 bases, J lost 8 bases, and 21 bases lay in between. There are 15 residues in the CDR3. CDR3 loop: CASRPLGQRGEKLFF. The CDR3, as DNA: TGTGCCAGCCGACCTTTAGGCCAAAGGGGGGAAAAACTGTTTTTT.

The chain combines TRBV30 with TRBJ2-1; no definite D call. With 2 bases removed from V and 2 bases from J, the gap between germline ends came to 10 bases. CDR1 GTSNPN and CDR2 SVGIG come from the germline V gene (reference sequence). This CDR3 contains 14 residues. The CDR3: CAWSPLLAYNEQFF. The CDR3 nucleotides are TGTGCCTGGAGTCCACTTCTCGCCTACAATGAGCAGTTCTTC.

V is TRBV5-6 and J is TRBJ1-5, with TRBD1 matching 8 bases. The CDR3 covers 15 residues. The junction had 8 bases not matched to a gene; V was cut back by 4 bases and J by 5 bases. In germline, CDR1 is SGHDT, CDR2 YYEEEE. CDR3 amino acids: CASSRMDRDDQPQHF. Here the CDR3 DNA reads TGTGCCAGCAGCCGAATGGACAGGGACGATCAGCCCCAGCATTTT.

This chain joins TRBV10-2 and TRBJ1-6; D is undetermined. The CDR3 contains 17 residues. CDR1 and CDR2 (germline): WSHSY, SAAADI. Between the trimmed V and J ends, which lost 6 bases and 0 bases, there was a span of 15 bases. The CDR3 nucleotides are TGCGCCAGCAGGGCGGGGAAGGCCAGCTCCTATAATTCACCCCTCCACTTT. Translated: CASRAGKASSYNSPLHF.

For the CDR3, the DNA is TGTGCCAGCAGTTTTAACGGTTACACCGGGGAGCTGTTTTTT. Its translation: CASSFNGYTGELFF. This chain uses TRBV7-3 with TRBJ2-2; D is uncertain. CDR1 and CDR2 from the germline V gene are SGHTA and FQGTGA. This CDR3 is 14 amino acids long. Trimming took off 6 bases at V and 3 bases at J, with 11 bases between the two ends.

The V and J genes are TRBV12-5 and TRBJ2-1, with D tentatively TRBD2 (5 bases). This CDR3 region has 15 residues. V lost 6 bases and J 5 bases, leaving 17 bases between the germline ends. CDR1 is LGHNT, CDR2 FRNRAP, per germline. The CDR3 nucleotides read TGTGCTAGTGGAAGTTCGGCGGGTGGAGACAATGAGCAGTTCTTC. Its protein product is CASGSSAGGDNEQFF.

The chain is built from TRBV28 and TRBJ2-1, with D maybe TRBD2 (5 bases). Germline assignment: CDR1 MDHEN and CDR2 SYDVKM. V lost 4 bases and J lost 4, with 23 bases in between. This CDR3 comprises 18 residues. CDR3 sequence reads: CASSSTRVRSDSYNEQFF. The CDR3, as DNA: TGTGCCAGCAGTTCTACGCGGGTTCGGAGCGACTCATACAATGAGCAGTTCTTC.

The chain carries TRBV9 and TRBJ2-1; 11 bases fit TRBD2. Germline V CDR1 and CDR2: SGDLS, YYNGEE. This CDR3 has 15 amino acids. V lost 3 bases to trimming and J lost 4 bases; unmatched junction nucleotides: 3. CDR3 in amino acids: CASSATSGTYNEQFF. CDR3 DNA: TGTGCCAGCAGCGCGACTAGCGGGACATACAATGAGCAGTTCTTC.

Many counts were recorded for this clone. The V call is TRBV7-9, the J call TRBJ2-1, with 10 bases fitting TRBD2. Unmatched junction bases numbered 6, after V lost 2 bases and J lost 5 bases. This CDR3 region has 16 residues. Germline assignment: CDR1 SEHNR and CDR2 FQNEAQ (reference sequence). The CDR3 nucleotides are TGTGCCAGCAGCTTATCCCTAGCGGGAGCCCACAATGAGCAGTTCTTC. As protein: CASSLSLAGAHNEQFF.

The table lists this clone with a few counts. This chain joins TRBV5-1 and TRBJ1-2, with 9 bases fitting TRBD1. The germline V gene has CDR1 SGHRS and CDR2 YFSETQ. This CDR3 comprises 15 residues. V shed 4 bases and J 8 bases; nucleotides not matched to a gene: 12. CDR3 region: CASSPLAGQGEGYTF. The CDR3 DNA is TGCGCCAGCAGCCCCCTCGCGGGACAGGGTGAGGGCTACACCTTC.

This clone was counted a single time. This chain links TRBV10-3 with TRBJ2-3; possibly TRBD1 for D (6 bases). Trimming took 4 bases from V and 6 from J, leaving 17 bases between them. The germline V gene encodes CDR1 ENHRY and CDR2 SYGVKD. This CDR3 contains 15 residues. CDR3 residues: CAISVRTAPLDTQYF. The CDR3 DNA sequence: TGTGCCATCAGTGTTAGGACAGCGCCTTTGGATACGCAGTATTTT.

The chain links TRBV28 to TRBJ2-5; D is undetermined. Per germline, CDR1 MDHEN and CDR2 SYDVKM. V shed 9 bases and J shed 4 bases, with 12 bases lying between them. This CDR3 is 12 amino acids long. For the CDR3, the DNA is TGTGCCAGTCGAGAGAGCTCAGAGACCCAGTACTTC. Translated, it gives CASRESSETQYF.